These 17 T cell receptor beta chains share one sample of origin, sequenced in a study of blood T cell repertoires in COVID-19. Assay: immunoSEQ multiplex PCR; the TCRdb copy retains only in-frame clones and omits some. The profile shows about 230,000 clones, under 90% of them singletons. Sequencing input: PBMCs or T cells enriched from blood (not recorded which). These receptors all come from a man between 60 and 75 years old who had recovered from COVID-19.

The CDR3 spells CATSDYSGNYGYTF. As DNA, the CDR3 is TGTGCCACCAGTGATTATAGCGGAAACTATGGCTACACCTTC. The chain couples TRBV24-1 to TRBJ1-2, with D hard to call. V lost 2 bases, J lost 2 bases, and 8 bases lay in between. From germline, CDR1 is KGHDR and CDR2 SFDVKD. The CDR3 length is 14 residues.

This clone was observed a single time. This chain links TRBV11-2 with TRBJ1-1; the D is unclear. V was clipped by 0 bases and J by 4 bases, with 3 bases between them. Germline V gene lookup returns CDR1 SGHAT and CDR2 FQNNGV. This CDR3 is built from 12 residues. CDR3 residues: CASSLDITEAFF. As DNA, the CDR3 is TGTGCCAGCAGCTTAGACATCACTGAAGCTTTCTTT.

CDR3 nucleotides: TGTGCCAGCAGCGGGTCACCGGGACTAGCCTTCAATGAGCAGTTCTTC. It translates to CASSGSPGLAFNEQFF. The chain is built from TRBV7-9 and TRBJ2-1, with TRBD2 matching 9 bases. The germline gives CDR1 SEHNR, CDR2 FQNEAQ (reference sequence). This CDR3 contains 16 residues. Trimming at V came to 5 bases and at J to 6 bases, leaving 11 bases not matched to a gene.

This clone was seen more than once but under ten times. V usage is TRBV7-3 and J usage is TRBJ2-5; 8 nucleotides agree with TRBD2. With V trimmed by 6 bases and J by 1 base, 10 bases remained unmatched. CDR1 is SGHTA, CDR2 FQGTGA, per germline. The CDR3 is 16 amino acids. Written as DNA, the CDR3 is TGTGCCAGCAGTCTAGGCTCTAGCGGGTCCCAAGAGACCCAGTACTTC. This sequence encodes CASSLGSSGSQETQYF.

The rearrangement joins TRBV7-3 to TRBJ1-1; D unclear. Trimming shortened V by 0 bases and J by 2 bases, and 7 bases separated the two germline ends. There are 14 residues in the CDR3. Per the germline V gene, CDR1 is SGHTA and CDR2 is FQGTGA. CDR3 bases: TGTGCCAGCAGCTTAACGCACAGTAACACTGAAGCTTTCTTT. Protein product: CASSLTHSNTEAFF.

About this clone itself: Its ends do not fully match the called genes, so a read error is possible. V gene TRBV11-2 combines with J gene TRBJ2-1; a weak D match, TRBD1 (6 bases). CDR1 and CDR2 from the germline V gene are SGHAT and FQNNGV. The CDR3 has 15 amino acids. The CDR3 DNA sequence: TGTGCCAGCAGCGTAGACAGGAACCCCTACAATGAGCAGTTCTTC. Its translation: CASSVDRNPYNEQFF.

The rearrangement joins TRBV7-6 to TRBJ2-1; TRBD2 aligns across 9 bases. V was clipped by 0 bases and J by 9 bases; unmatched bases: 15. This CDR3 spans 18 amino acids. Germline V gene sequence: CDR1 SGHVS, CDR2 FNYEAQ. CDR3 DNA sequence: TGTGCCAGCAGCTTAGCACGGAGTAGCGGGGGATCCACGGGTGAGCAGTTCTTC. Its translation: CASSLARSSGGSTGEQFF. The whole variable domain, filled in from reference TRBV7-6 and TRBJ2-1, reads GAGVSQSPRYKVTKRGQDVALRCDPISGHVSLYWYRQALGQGPEFLTYFNYEAQQDKSGLPNDRFSAERPEGSISTLTIQRTEQRDSAMYRCASSLARSSGGSTGEQFFGPGTRLTVL.

The CDR3 here is CASSSPGEGDSPLHF. In nucleotides, the CDR3 is TGTGCCAGCAGCTCTCCGGGGGAAGGGGACTCACCCCTCCACTTT. The chain carries TRBV5-6 and TRBJ1-6; D is possibly TRBD1 (5 bases). Trimming left V 3 bases short and J 10 bases short, with 17 bases between. Germline CDR1 and CDR2: SGHDT and YYEEEE. This CDR3 is 15 amino acids long. Supplemented by reference TRBV5-6 and TRBJ1-6, the full variable domain reads DAGVTQSPTHLIKTRGQQVTLRCSPKSGHDTVSWYQQALGQGPQFIFQYYEEEERQRGNFPDRFSGHQFPNYSSELNVNALLLGDSALYLCASSSPGEGDSPLHFGNGTRLTVT.

V is TRBV18 and J is TRBJ2-7, with D tentatively TRBD1 (5 bases). Germline V gene lookup returns CDR1 KGHSH and CDR2 LQKENI. The CDR3 is 14 amino acids. Deletions cut 0 bases from V and 2 bases from J, with 8 bases between. This CDR3 is CASSPPGVPYEQYF. The CDR3 DNA is TGTGCCAGCTCACCACCAGGGGTCCCCTACGAGCAGTACTTC.

The rearrangement links TRBV5-5 to TRBJ1-1, with 7 bases identical to TRBD1. Germline trimming cut 4 bases from V and 3 bases from J; bases unmatched to any gene: 12. CDR1 SGHKS and CDR2 YYEKEE come from the germline V gene (reference sequence). The CDR3 has 16 amino acids. In DNA, the CDR3 is TGTGCCAGCAGCCCGGGGTCGGGACAGCTTTACACTGAAGCTTTCTTT. Translation gives CASSPGSGQLYTEAFF.

CDR3 amino acids: CASRKDRVGNQPQHF. CDR3 in DNA: TGTGCCAGTAGGAAAGACAGGGTCGGAAATCAGCCCCAGCATTTT. J is TRBJ1-5 and V is TRBV19; 7 bases fit TRBD1. With 6 bases clipped from V and 4 bases from J, the junction kept 9 bases outside the gene matches. The CDR3 is 15 residues long. Germline CDR1 is LNHDA and CDR2 is SQIVND (reference sequence).

The rearrangement joins TRBV11-3 to TRBJ2-1, with 7 bases fitting TRBD2. CDR1 SGHNT and CDR2 YENEEA come from the germline V gene. V lost 3 bases, J lost 7 bases, and 3 bases stayed unmatched. The CDR3 length is 13 residues. In nucleotides, the CDR3 is TGTGCCAGCAGCTTCTGGGGAGGGAATGAGCAGTTCTTC. Its protein product is CASSFWGGNEQFF.

This clone occurred once. V usage is TRBV19 and J usage is TRBJ1-4; D call uncertain. Germline values: CDR1 LNHDA, CDR2 SQIVND (reference sequence). CDR3 length: 13 amino acids. V was pared by 10 bases and J by 8 bases, with 17 bases between. The CDR3 region is CATGESSKEKLFF. DNA for the CDR3: TGTGCCACTGGGGAGAGTAGTAAAGAAAAACTGTTTTTT.

The CDR3 here is CASSRATSGLFEQYF. CDR3 in DNA: TGTGCCAGCAGCCGGGCGACTAGCGGGCTCTTCGAGCAGTACTTC. The V gene is TRBV3-1 (or the pseudogene TRBV3-2), the J gene TRBJ2-7; TRBD2 aligns across 10 bases. The CDR3 has 15 residues. J lost 6 bases, V lost 4 bases, and 9 bases had no gene match. CDR1 and CDR2 (germline): LGHDT, YNNKEL (reference sequence).

The genes are TRBV11-1 and TRBJ1-2; D ambiguous. The CDR3 totals 14 residues. V lost 5 bases to trimming and J lost 6 bases, with 16 bases between them. Germline loops: CDR1 SGHAT, CDR2 FQDESV (reference sequence). The CDR3 is CASSTQRGGDGYTF. CDR3 sequence (DNA): TGTGCCAGCAGCACCCAGCGTGGAGGCGATGGCTACACCTTC.

The chain joins TRBV19 to TRBJ1-6, with a weak D call TRBD1 (5 bases). Germline V gene data show CDR1 as LNHDA and CDR2 as SQIVND (reference sequence). The length of the CDR3 is 16 residues. Trimming pared 3 bases from V and 5 bases from J, leaving 14 bases between. The CDR3 loop reads CASSMFQGHNNSPLHF. CDR3 nucleotide sequence: TGTGCCAGTAGTATGTTTCAGGGTCACAATAATTCACCCCTCCACTTT.

The V and J genes are TRBV15 and TRBJ1-2; tentatively, D is TRBD1 (5 bases). The germline V gene has CDR1 LNHNV and CDR2 YYDKDF (reference sequence). The CDR3 length is 15 residues. V gave up 5 bases and J gave up 2 bases, with 15 bases separating them. The CDR3 region has the DNA TGTGCCACCAGCGCGATCCAGGGTTTCAACTATGGCTACACCTTC. Its translation is CATSAIQGFNYGYTF.